These T cell receptor beta chains were read from a single sample in a study of technical replicates of blood from a handful of donors. Assay: immunoSEQ multiplex PCR; the TCRdb copy retains only in-frame clones and omits some. The sample carries 50,000 to 70,000 clones, around 88% recorded once. Sequenced material: PBMCs. The receptors shown here come from a human donor in good health. Some clones in this sample may be carry-over from other donors' samples. Each CDR3 is given with its conserved first and last residue. D genes are given only for firm matches. The listing skips clone size in some rows; elsewhere it reads once, few, many or a size class.

size: -; V: TRBV18; D: TRBD1; J: TRBJ1-3; CDR3: CASSSGQGSGNTIYF; DNA: TGTGCCAGCTCATCGGGACAGGGGTCTGGAAACACCATATATTTT
size: -; V: TRBV5-6; D: -; J: TRBJ2-7; CDR3: CASSFLRGGEQYF; DNA: TGTGCCAGCAGCTTTCTGCGGGGCGGGGAGCAGTACTTC
size: -; V: TRBV27; D: TRBD1; J: TRBJ1-1; CDR3: CASSSLRQGGTEAFF; DNA: TGTGCCAGCAGTTCCCTGAGACAGGGGGGGACTGAAGCTTTCTTT
size: -; V: TRBV5-1; D: TRBD2; J: TRBJ2-2; CDR3: CASSLQGGAGGIGELFF; DNA: TGCGCCAGCAGCTTACAAGGTGGAGCGGGGGGCATCGGGGAGCTGTTTTTT
size: -; V: TRBV5-1; D: TRBD2; J: TRBJ2-1; CDR3: CASSPGLAGTYNEQFF; DNA: TGCGCCAGCAGCCCCGGACTAGCGGGGACCTACAATGAGCAGTTCTTC
size: -; V: TRBV7-9; D: -; J: TRBJ1-1; CDR3: CASSAGTYTEAFF; DNA: TGTGCCAGCAGCGCGGGGACCTACACTGAAGCTTTCTTT
size: -; V: TRBV7-9; D: -; J: TRBJ1-1; CDR3: CASSRGDGFTEAFF; DNA: TGTGCCAGCAGCCGGGGGGACGGCTTCACTGAAGCTTTCTTT
size: once; V: TRBV7-2; D: TRBD1; J: TRBJ2-7; CDR3: CASSFPGQGREQYF; DNA: TGTGCCAGCAGCTTTCCGGGACAGGGACGCGAGCAGTACTTC
size: -; V: TRBV6-5; D: -; J: TRBJ2-7; CDR3: CASSPQGSYYEQYF; DNA: TGTGCCAGCAGTCCCCAGGGGTCTTACTACGAGCAGTACTTC
size: -; V: TRBV5-1; D: TRBD2; J: TRBJ2-3; CDR3: CASSTGTSGRTDTQYF; DNA: TGCGCCAGCAGCACCGGGACTAGCGGACGCACAGATACGCAGTATTTT
size: -; V: TRBV1; D: -; J: TRBJ2-1; CDR3: CTSSQDKPGSSYNEQFF; DNA: TGCACCAGCAGCCAAGATAAACCCGGGAGCTCCTACAATGAGCAGTTCTTC
size: once; V: TRBV5-1; D: TRBD1; J: TRBJ1-4; CDR3: CASSPDRGGEKLFF; DNA: TGCGCCAGCAGCCCCGACAGGGGTGGGGAAAAACTGTTTTTT
size: -; V: TRBV7-2; D: -; J: TRBJ2-7; CDR3: CASSSGDTPRQYF; DNA: TGTGCCAGCAGCTCCGGGGACACCCCAAGGCAGTACTTC
size: few; V: TRBV2; D: TRBD1; J: TRBJ2-7; CDR3: CASRTGGTYEQYF; DNA: TGTGCCAGCAGGACAGGGGGGACCTACGAGCAGTACTTC
size: -; V: TRBV2; D: TRBD2; J: TRBJ2-1; CDR3: CASSAGTSERNEQFF; DNA: TGTGCCAGCAGCGCCGGGACTAGCGAAAGAAATGAGCAGTTCTTC
size: few; V: TRBV19; D: TRBD1; J: TRBJ1-1; CDR3: CASSIQGGRNTEAFF; DNA: TGTGCCAGTAGTATTCAAGGGGGCCGGAACACTGAAGCTTTCTTT
size: -; V: TRBV4-3; D: TRBD1; J: TRBJ2-7; CDR3: CASSQEPGQGAYEQYF; DNA: TGCGCCAGCAGCCAAGAGCCAGGACAGGGGGCCTACGAGCAGTACTTC
size: -; V: TRBV27; D: TRBD2; J: TRBJ2-2; CDR3: CASSPGLAANTGELFF; DNA: TGTGCCAGCAGCCCGGGACTAGCGGCTAACACCGGGGAGCTGTTTTTT
size: -; V: TRBV10-2; D: -; J: TRBJ1-4; CDR3: CASSGGTGNEKLFF; DNA: TGCGCCAGCAGTGGCGGGACGGGGAATGAAAAACTGTTTTTT
size: -; V: TRBV7-9; D: -; J: TRBJ1-1; CDR3: CASSPKEGVGTEAFF; DNA: TGTGCCAGCAGCCCAAAGGAGGGAGTGGGCACTGAAGCTTTCTTT
size: -; V: TRBV27; D: -; J: TRBJ2-7; CDR3: CASSSALSYEQYF; DNA: TGTGCCAGCTCTAGCGCACTATCCTACGAGCAGTACTTC
size: -; V: TRBV13; D: -; J: TRBJ1-1; CDR3: CASSLNRDWAEAFF; DNA: TGTGCCAGCAGCTTAAATCGGGACTGGGCCGAAGCTTTCTTT
size: -; V: TRBV7-8; D: -; J: TRBJ1-4; CDR3: CASSYRGISEKLFF; DNA: TGTGCCAGCAGCTACCGGGGTATATCGGAAAAACTGTTTTTT
size: -; V: TRBV7-9; D: -; J: TRBJ2-5; CDR3: CASTQLETQYF; DNA: TGTGCCAGCACCCAATTGGAGACCCAGTACTTC
size: few; V: TRBV7-9; D: TRBD2; J: TRBJ2-7; CDR3: CASERTGGTYEQYF; DNA: TGTGCCAGCGAGAGGACGGGGGGGACCTACGAGCAGTACTTC
size: -; V: TRBV9; D: TRBD1; J: TRBJ1-2; CDR3: CASSVRTGKIGYTF; DNA: TGTGCCAGCAGCGTCAGGACAGGGAAGATCGGCTACACCTTC
size: -; V: TRBV7-8; D: -; J: TRBJ2-2; CDR3: CASSPRGAGSNTGELFF; DNA: TGTGCCAGCAGCCCCAGGGGGGCGGGTTCGAACACCGGGGAGCTGTTTTTT